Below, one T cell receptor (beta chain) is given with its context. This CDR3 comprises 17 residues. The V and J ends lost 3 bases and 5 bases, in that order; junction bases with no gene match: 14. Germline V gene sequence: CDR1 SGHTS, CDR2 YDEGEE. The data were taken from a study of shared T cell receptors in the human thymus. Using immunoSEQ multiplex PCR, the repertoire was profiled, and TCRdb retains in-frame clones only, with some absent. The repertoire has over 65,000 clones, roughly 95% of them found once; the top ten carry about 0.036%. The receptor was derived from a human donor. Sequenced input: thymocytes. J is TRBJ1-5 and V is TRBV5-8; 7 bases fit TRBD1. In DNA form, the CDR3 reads TGTGCCAGCAGCTGGGCTTTGGACAGGCCTGCACATCAGCCCCAGCATTTT. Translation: CASSWALDRPAHQPQHF.